Listed here is a single T cell receptor (beta chain). The CDR3 extends over 17 amino acids. Trimming cost V 1 base and J 6 bases, with 16 bases left between them. Germline V CDR1 and CDR2: LGHNA, YNFKEQ. The data were taken from a study of T cell responses to AZD1222 COVID-19 vaccine. Sequencing was performed with immunoSEQ multiplex PCR; in TCRdb, only in-frame clones are kept and a portion is missing. The table lists roughly 120,000 clones, 80% to 90% of them singletons. The V call is TRBV4-2, the J call TRBJ1-6; D might be TRBD1 (5 bases). The TCR was taken from an adult in good health. The sequences come from peripheral blood, collected on day 0 of AZD1222 vaccination. The CDR3 protein is CASSQGVPGLTNSPLHF. CDR3 coding DNA: TGTGCCAGCAGCCAAGGGGTTCCGGGACTGACTAATTCACCCCTCCACTTT.